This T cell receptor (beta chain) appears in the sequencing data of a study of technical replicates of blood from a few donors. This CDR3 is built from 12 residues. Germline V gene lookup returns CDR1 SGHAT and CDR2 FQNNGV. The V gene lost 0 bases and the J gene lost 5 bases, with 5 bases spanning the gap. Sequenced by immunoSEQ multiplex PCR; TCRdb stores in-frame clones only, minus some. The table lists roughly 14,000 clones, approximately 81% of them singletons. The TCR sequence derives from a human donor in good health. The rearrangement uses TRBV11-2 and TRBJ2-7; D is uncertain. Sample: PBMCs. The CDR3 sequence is CASSLDGHEQYF. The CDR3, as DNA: TGTGCCAGCAGCTTAGATGGCCACGAGCAGTACTTC.